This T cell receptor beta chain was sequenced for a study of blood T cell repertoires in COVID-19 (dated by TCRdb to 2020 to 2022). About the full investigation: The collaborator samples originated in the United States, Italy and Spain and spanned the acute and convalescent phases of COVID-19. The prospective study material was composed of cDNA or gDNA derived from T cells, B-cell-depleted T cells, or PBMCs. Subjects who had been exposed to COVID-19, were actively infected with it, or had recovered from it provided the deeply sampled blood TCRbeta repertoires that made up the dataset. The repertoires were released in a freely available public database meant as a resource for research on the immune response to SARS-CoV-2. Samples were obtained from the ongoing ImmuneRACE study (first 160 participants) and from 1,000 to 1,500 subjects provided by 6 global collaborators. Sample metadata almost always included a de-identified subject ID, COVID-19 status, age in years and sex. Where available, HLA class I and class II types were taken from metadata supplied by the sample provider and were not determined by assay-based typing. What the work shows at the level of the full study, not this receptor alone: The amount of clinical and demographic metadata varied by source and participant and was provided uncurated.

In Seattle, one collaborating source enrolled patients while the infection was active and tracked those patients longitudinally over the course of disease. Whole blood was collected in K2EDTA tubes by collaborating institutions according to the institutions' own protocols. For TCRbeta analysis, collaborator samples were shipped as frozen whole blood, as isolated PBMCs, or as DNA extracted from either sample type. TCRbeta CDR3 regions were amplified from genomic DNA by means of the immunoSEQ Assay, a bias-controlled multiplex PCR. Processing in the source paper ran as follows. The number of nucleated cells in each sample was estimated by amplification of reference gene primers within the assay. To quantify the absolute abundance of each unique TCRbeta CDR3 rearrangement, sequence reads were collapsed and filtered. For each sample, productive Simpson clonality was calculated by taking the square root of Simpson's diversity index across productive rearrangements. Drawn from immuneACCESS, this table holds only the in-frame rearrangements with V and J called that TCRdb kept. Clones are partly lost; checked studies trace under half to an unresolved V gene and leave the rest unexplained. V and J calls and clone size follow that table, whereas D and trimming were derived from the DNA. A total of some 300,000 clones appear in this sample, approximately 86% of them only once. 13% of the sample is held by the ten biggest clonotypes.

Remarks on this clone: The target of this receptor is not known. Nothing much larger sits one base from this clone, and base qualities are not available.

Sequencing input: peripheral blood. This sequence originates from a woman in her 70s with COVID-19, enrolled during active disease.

The CDR3 protein: CASSQDSGNTEAFF. The DNA sequence is given as TGCGCCAGCAGCCAGGACAGTGGGAACACTGAAGCTTTCTTT. In this chain, TRBV4-1 is recombined with TRBJ1-1; a tentative D call is TRBD1 (6 bases match). CDR1 and CDR2, per the germline V gene, are MGHRA and YSYEKL. V loses 3 bases, J loses 1 base, and the germline ends lie 9 bases apart. Including the terminal cysteine and phenylalanine, the CDR3 comprises 14 residues. The retained sequence is limited to the CDR3, 42 bases, with the frame set at the first base.